These T cell receptor beta chains were read from a single sample in a study of response to subunit inactivated influenza vaccine. MiXCR, applied by TCRdb to the RT-PCR reads, yields one record per CDR3 protein. The table includes fewer than 750,000 distinct CDR3 sequences, 13% to 15% detected once. The sample was PBMCs from blood, taken roughly 12 days after vaccination. These receptors came from a man aged 50-59 years who received an inactivated influenza vaccine. CDR3s include the opening cysteine and the closing phenylalanine or tryptophan. A D gene is named only where the DNA matches it firmly. A clone size is listed for some rows: how often the clone was seen (once, few, many), or a class if it is expanded.

v_gene,abundance,j_gene,len,d_gene,CDR3aa,CDR3nt
TRBV12-3/TRBV12-4,few,TRBJ2-5,14,TRBD1,CASRGTGGFETQYF,TGTGCCAGCAGAGGGACAGGGGGCTTCGAGACCCAGTACTTC
TRBV20-1,NA,TRBJ2-7,14,NA,CSARPGLANYEQYF,TGCAGTGCTCGCCCGGGACTTGCAAACTACGAGCAGTACTTC
TRBV2,NA,TRBJ1-2,12,TRBD1,CARRPGTGGYTF,TGTGCCCGCCGTCCCGGGACAGGGGGCTACACCTTC
TRBV9,NA,TRBJ2-1,17,TRBD2,CASSVSMGLAGPDEQFF,TGTGCCAGCAGCGTATCGATGGGACTAGCGGGTCCCGATGAGCAGTTCTTC
TRBV28,few,TRBJ2-1,17,TRBD2,CASSFGLAGVSYNEQFF,TGTGCCAGCAGTTTCGGACTAGCGGGAGTTTCCTACAATGAGCAGTTCTTC
TRBV6-2/TRBV6-3,NA,TRBJ2-4,18,NA,CASSYSTREGGDLGIQYF,TGTGCCAGCAGTTACTCCACGCGGGAAGGAGGGGATTTAGGCATTCAGTACTTC
TRBV3-1,many,TRBJ1-1,14,NA,CASSQFGGGTEAFF,TGTGCCAGCAGCCAATTCGGGGGCGGGACTGAAGCTTTCTTT
TRBV4-1,NA,TRBJ2-7,13,NA,CASSQVGDHEQYF,TGCGCCAGCAGCCAAGTAGGGGACCACGAGCAGTACTTC
TRBV9,NA,TRBJ2-7,14,NA,CASSVAEFFYEQYF,TGTGCCAGCAGCGTAGCGGAGTTCTTCTACGAGCAGTACTTC
TRBV20-1,NA,TRBJ1-1,13,NA,CSASGGWDTEAFF,TGCAGTGCTAGTGGGGGGTGGGACACTGAAGCTTTCTTT
TRBV12-3/TRBV12-4,few,TRBJ1-6,15,NA,CASSFGVRENSPLHF,TGTGCCAGCAGTTTTGGTGTCAGGGAAAATTCACCCCTCCACTTT
TRBV5-5,few,TRBJ2-5,14,NA,CASNLGQHQETQYF,TGTGCCAGCAACCTAGGACAGCACCAAGAGACCCAGTACTTC
TRBV7-8,many,TRBJ2-7,13,NA,CASSPGPEDEQYF,TGTGCCAGCAGCCCCGGACCCGAGGACGAGCAGTACTTC
TRBV5-1,many,TRBJ2-1,13,NA,CASSLSQRNEQFF,TGCGCCAGCAGCTTGAGTCAGCGGAATGAGCAGTTCTTC
TRBV28,few,TRBJ1-5,16,TRBD1,CASRPRTGASNQPQHF,TGTGCCAGCAGGCCAAGGACAGGGGCTAGCAATCAGCCCCAGCATTTT
TRBV20-1,NA,TRBJ2-2,14,NA,CSATWGVGTGELFF,TGCAGTGCCACTTGGGGGGTCGGCACCGGGGAGCTGTTTTTT
TRBV7-2,few,TRBJ2-3,18,NA,CASSLAGWGGGASDTQYF,TGTGCCAGCAGCTTAGCCGGTTGGGGAGGGGGGGCCTCAGATACGCAGTATTTT
TRBV28,few,TRBJ1-2,14,TRBD1,CASSFYGQGDGYTF,TGTGCCAGCAGTTTTTACGGACAGGGAGATGGCTACACCTTC
TRBV20-1,few,TRBJ2-5,14,NA,CSATAGFYQETQYF,TGCAGTGCTACAGCGGGTTTTTACCAAGAGACCCAGTACTTC
TRBV7-9,few,TRBJ1-6,13,NA,CASSTPGAPPLHF,TGTGCCAGCAGCACACCGGGCGCCCCACCCCTCCACTTT
TRBV7-6,few,TRBJ1-1,15,NA,CASSPLFRGEGEAFF,TGTGCCAGCAGCCCCCTCTTCCGAGGGGAGGGTGAAGCTTTCTTT
TRBV10-3,many,TRBJ2-1,14,NA,CATYNRDSSDEQFF,TGTGCCACTTATAACCGGGACTCCAGCGATGAGCAGTTCTTC
TRBV6-2/TRBV6-3,NA,TRBJ2-1,18,TRBD1,CASSYWDRGQSSYNEQFF,TGTGCCAGCAGTTACTGGGACAGGGGGCAGAGCTCCTACAATGAGCAGTTCTTC
TRBV7-9,NA,TRBJ2-5,14,NA,CASSIDEYQETQYF,TGTGCCAGCAGTATCGACGAGTACCAAGAGACCCAGTACTTC
TRBV29-1,many,TRBJ2-7,12,NA,CSGGAGRGEQYF,TGCAGCGGGGGTGCAGGGCGGGGCGAGCAGTACTTC
TRBV20-1,few,TRBJ1-4,14,TRBD1,CSARKGQSNEKLFF,TGCAGTGCTAGAAAGGGACAGAGTAATGAAAAACTGTTTTTT
TRBV30,NA,TRBJ2-3,17,TRBD1,CAWSVDTGTDFTDTQYF,TGTGCCTGGAGTGTAGACACCGGGACAGATTTCACAGATACGCAGTATTTT
TRBV7-2,NA,TRBJ2-3,16,NA,CASSPLPTLLTDTQYF,TGTGCCAGCAGCCCGTTGCCTACCCTACTCACAGATACGCAGTATTTT
TRBV15,NA,TRBJ2-1,16,TRBD2,CATSTRTSERWNEQFF,TGTGCCACCAGCACCCGGACTAGCGAGAGATGGAATGAGCAGTTCTTC
TRBV14,NA,TRBJ1-4,14,NA,CASSLGWTNEKLFF,TGTGCCAGCAGCCTAGGGTGGACTAATGAAAAACTGTTTTTT
TRBV6-1,many,TRBJ2-1,15,TRBD1,CASRDDRVNYNEQFF,TGTGCCAGCAGGGACGACAGGGTAAACTACAATGAGCAGTTCTTC
TRBV7-6,NA,TRBJ2-3,15,NA,CASSYRGQVTDTQYF,TGTGCCAGCAGCTACCGGGGCCAAGTGACAGATACGCAGTATTTT
TRBV6-5,NA,TRBJ2-7,17,NA,CASSYSARMENSYEQYF,TGTGCCAGCAGTTACTCGGCCCGGATGGAAAATTCCTACGAGCAGTACTTC
TRBV12-3/TRBV12-4,many,TRBJ1-5,13,NA,CASSGAGNQPQHF,TGTGCCAGCAGTGGAGCCGGCAATCAGCCCCAGCATTTT
TRBV19,NA,TRBJ2-2,13,NA,CASSSLNTGELFF,TGTGCCAGTAGTTCCCTGAACACCGGGGAGCTGTTTTTT
TRBV10-3,few,TRBJ2-7,15,TRBD1,CAISPRLDRTYEQYF,TGTGCCATCAGCCCCCGGTTGGACAGGACCTACGAGCAGTACTTC